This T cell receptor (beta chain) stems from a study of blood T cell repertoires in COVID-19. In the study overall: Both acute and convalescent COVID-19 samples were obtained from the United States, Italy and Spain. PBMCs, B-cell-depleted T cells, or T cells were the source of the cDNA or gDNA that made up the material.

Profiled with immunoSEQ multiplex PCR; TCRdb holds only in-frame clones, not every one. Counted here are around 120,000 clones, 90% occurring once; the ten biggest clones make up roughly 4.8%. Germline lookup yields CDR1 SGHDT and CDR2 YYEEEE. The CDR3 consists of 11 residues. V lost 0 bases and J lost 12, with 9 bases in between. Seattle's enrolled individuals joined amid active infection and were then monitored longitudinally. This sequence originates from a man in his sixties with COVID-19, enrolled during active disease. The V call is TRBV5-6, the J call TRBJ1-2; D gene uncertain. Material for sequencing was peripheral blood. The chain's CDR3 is CASSLGTSDTF. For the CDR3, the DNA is TGTGCCAGCAGCTTGGGCACCAGCGACACCTTC. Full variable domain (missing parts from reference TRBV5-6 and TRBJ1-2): DAGVTQSPTHLIKTRGQQVTLRCSPKSGHDTVSWYQQALGQGPQFIFQYYEEEERQRGNFPDRFSGHQFPNYSSELNVNALLLGDSALYLCASSLGTSDTFGSGTRLTVV.